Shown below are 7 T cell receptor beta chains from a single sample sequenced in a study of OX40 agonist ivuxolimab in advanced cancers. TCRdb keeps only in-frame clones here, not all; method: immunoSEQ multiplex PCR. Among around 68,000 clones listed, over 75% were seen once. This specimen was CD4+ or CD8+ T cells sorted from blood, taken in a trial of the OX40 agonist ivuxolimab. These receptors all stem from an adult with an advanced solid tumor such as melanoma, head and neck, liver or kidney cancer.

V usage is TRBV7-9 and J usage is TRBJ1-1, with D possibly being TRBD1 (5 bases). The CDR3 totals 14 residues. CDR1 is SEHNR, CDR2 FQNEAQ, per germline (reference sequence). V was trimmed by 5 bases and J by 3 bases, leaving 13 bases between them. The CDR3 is CASSPGRGDTEAFF. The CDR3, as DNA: TGTGCCAGCAGCCCGGGGAGGGGAGACACTGAAGCTTTCTTT.

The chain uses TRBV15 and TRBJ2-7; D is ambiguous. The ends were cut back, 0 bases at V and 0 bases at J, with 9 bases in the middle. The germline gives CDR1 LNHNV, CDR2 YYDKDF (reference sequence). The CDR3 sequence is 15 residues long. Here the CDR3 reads CATSRDRGISYEQYF. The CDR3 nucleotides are TGTGCCACCAGCAGAGATAGAGGAATCTCCTACGAGCAGTACTTC.

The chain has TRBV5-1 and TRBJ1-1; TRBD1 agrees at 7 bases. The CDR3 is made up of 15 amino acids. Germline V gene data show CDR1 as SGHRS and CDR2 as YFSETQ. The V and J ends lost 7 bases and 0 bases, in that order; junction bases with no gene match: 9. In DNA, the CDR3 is TGCGCCAGCCTCCTAGGGGACAGCATGAACACTGAAGCTTTCTTT. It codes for CASLLGDSMNTEAFF.

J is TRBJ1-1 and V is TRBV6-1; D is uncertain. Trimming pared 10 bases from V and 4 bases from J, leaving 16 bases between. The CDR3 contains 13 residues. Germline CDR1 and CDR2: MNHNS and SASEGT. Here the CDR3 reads CATQLYTSTEAFF. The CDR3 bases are TGTGCCACCCAACTCTACACGAGCACTGAAGCTTTCTTT.

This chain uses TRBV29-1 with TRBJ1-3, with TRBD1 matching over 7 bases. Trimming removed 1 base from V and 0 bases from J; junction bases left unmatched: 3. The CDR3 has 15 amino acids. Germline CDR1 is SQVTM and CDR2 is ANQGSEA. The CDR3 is CSVEGTGFSGNTIYF. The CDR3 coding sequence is TGCAGCGTTGAAGGGACAGGATTCTCTGGAAACACCATATATTTT.

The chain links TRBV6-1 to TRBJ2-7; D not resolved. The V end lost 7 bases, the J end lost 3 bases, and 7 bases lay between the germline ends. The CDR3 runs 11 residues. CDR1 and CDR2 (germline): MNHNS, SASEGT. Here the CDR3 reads CASTSYYEQYF. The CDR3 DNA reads TGTGCCAGCACCTCCTACTACGAGCAGTACTTC.

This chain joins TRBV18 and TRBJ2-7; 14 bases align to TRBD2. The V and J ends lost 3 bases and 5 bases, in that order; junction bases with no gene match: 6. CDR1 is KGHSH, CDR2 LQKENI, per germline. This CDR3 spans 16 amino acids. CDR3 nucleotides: TGTGCCAGCTCACCGGTGGGACTAGCGGGGGCCCACGAGCAGTACTTC. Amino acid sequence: CASSPVGLAGAHEQYF.